One and the same sample provided the 27 T cell receptor beta chains below, sequenced in a study of blood T cell repertoires in COVID-19. Data came from immunoSEQ multiplex PCR; TCRdb stores just in-frame clones and leaves some out. The data contain tens of thousands of clones, roughly 72% of them singletons. The sequenced material came from peripheral blood. These receptors all stem from a woman in her forties or fifties with active or convalescent COVID-19.

The V gene is TRBV21-1, the J gene TRBJ2-7; the DNA was not compared with TRBD2, the D call given in the table. TRBV21-1 is listed as a pseudogene. The CDR3 runs to 18 residues. DNA for the CDR3: TGTGCCAGCAGCAAACGACTAGCGGGAATCCCTCCCTCCTACGAGCAGTACTTC. It translates to CASSKRLAGIPPSYEQYF.

The chain links TRBV18 to TRBJ2-2, with D tentatively TRBD2 (6 bases). The CDR3 spans 16 residues. Germline V lookup: CDR1 KGHSH, CDR2 LQKENI. Trimming removed 3 bases from V and 4 bases from J, with 15 bases in between. The CDR3 here is CASSPSPGLSTGELFF. The DNA of the CDR3 is TGTGCCAGCTCACCTAGTCCGGGACTTTCCACCGGGGAGCTGTTTTTT.

The CDR3 bases are TGTGCCAGCAGCCAATATCGCGGTTACAATGAGCAGTTCTTC. Amino acid sequence: CASSQYRGYNEQFF. This sequence joins TRBV16 and TRBJ2-1; D is ambiguous. V lost 1 base and J 4 bases, leaving 8 bases between the germline ends. The germline gives CDR1 KGHSY, CDR2 FQNENV. The CDR3 length is 14 residues.

This chain joins TRBV9 and TRBJ2-3, with a possible D match to TRBD2 (6 bases). The CDR3 covers 14 residues. CDR1 is SGDLS, CDR2 YYNGEE, per germline. Trimming left V 2 bases short and J 4 bases short, with 11 bases between. CDR3 sequence: CASSVGTFADTQYF. CDR3 nucleotides: TGTGCCAGCAGCGTCGGGACTTTTGCAGATACGCAGTATTTT.

V is TRBV28 and J is TRBJ1-2; 7 bases are shared with TRBD1. The CDR3 sequence is 16 residues long. CDR1 MDHEN and CDR2 SYDVKM come from the germline V gene. The V gene end was trimmed by 7 bases and the J gene end by 8 bases; junction bases not matched to a gene: 19. The CDR3 coding sequence is TGTGCCAGCAAGCCCGGGACAGAAGCAATCCCTATAGGCTACACCTTC. This encodes CASKPGTEAIPIGYTF.

This chain connects TRBV6-5 to TRBJ1-3; TRBD1 is a possible D gene (5 bases). The V and J ends lost 7 bases and 3 bases respectively, with 16 bases between them. This CDR3 comprises 15 residues. The germline V gene has CDR1 MNHEY and CDR2 SVGAGI. DNA of the CDR3: TGTGCCAGCACCCGGGAGGGGCCTAGTGGAAACACCATATATTTT. Amino acid sequence: CASTREGPSGNTIYF.

This clone appeared a few times. The CDR3 region has the DNA TGTGCCAGCAGCCAAGAGGCAGGGGGTGGCTATGGCTACACCTTC. The encoded protein is CASSQEAGGGYGYTF. The V gene is TRBV3-1 (or the pseudogene TRBV3-2), the J gene TRBJ1-2; 7 bases map to TRBD1. Germline CDR1 is LGHDT and CDR2 is YNNKEL (reference sequence). V lost 0 bases to trimming and J lost 4 bases; unmatched junction nucleotides: 5. This CDR3 has 15 residues.

The V gene is TRBV2, the J gene TRBJ1-2; D is possibly TRBD1 (5 bases). CDR3 size: 13 residues. Germline V gives CDR1 SNHLY, CDR2 FYNNEI. The V gene lost 6 bases and the J gene lost 6 bases, with 14 bases spanning the gap. The CDR3 bases are TGTGCCAGCAGACCAGACAGAGGAGATGGCTACACCTTC. Its protein product is CASRPDRGDGYTF.

This clone occurred a few times. The chain recombines TRBV10-3 with TRBJ1-1; unclear D gene. Per germline, CDR1 ENHRY and CDR2 SYGVKD. This CDR3 contains 17 residues. Trimming removed 0 bases at V and 0 bases at J, with 14 bases between. The CDR3 region is CAISESAADTLNTEAFF. As DNA, the CDR3 is TGTGCCATCAGTGAGTCCGCCGCAGATACCTTGAACACTGAAGCTTTCTTT.

Worth noting for this clone: The sample has other DNA sequences that encode this CDR3 too. The CDR3 sequence: CASSLRARPDTQYF. In nucleotides, the CDR3 is TGTGCCAGCAGCTTGAGGGCACGTCCAGATACGCAGTATTTT. This chain connects TRBV7-3 to TRBJ2-3, with D tentatively TRBD2 (5 bases). The germline V gene has CDR1 SGHTA and CDR2 FQGTGA. V lost 3 bases and J lost 4, with 11 bases in between. CDR3 size: 14 residues.

The chain joins TRBV6-5 to TRBJ1-2, with a weak D call TRBD1 (6 bases). CDR1 is MNHEY, CDR2 SVGAGI, per germline. The CDR3 extends over 12 amino acids. With 7 bases removed from V and 7 bases from J, the gap between germline ends came to 13 bases. The CDR3 protein is CASTRGGAGYTF. CDR3 nucleotide sequence: TGTGCCAGCACTCGCGGGGGGGCTGGCTACACCTTC.

This clone was picked up a small number of times. This chain links TRBV27 with TRBJ2-1, with a weak D call TRBD2 (6 bases). Trimming pared 5 bases from V and 12 bases from J, leaving 17 bases between. The CDR3 contains 13 residues. Germline lookup yields CDR1 MNHEY and CDR2 SMNVEV (reference sequence). The CDR3 loop reads CASSHSRGSWQFF. The CDR3 DNA sequence: TGTGCCAGCAGTCATTCCCGGGGGAGCTGGCAGTTCTTC.

J is TRBJ1-6 and V is TRBV6-5, with TRBD1 as a possible D gene (6 bases). CDR1 and CDR2 (germline): MNHEY, SVGAGI. The V and J ends lost 6 bases and 1 base respectively, with 7 bases between them. CDR3 size: 14 residues. The DNA for the CDR3 is TGTGCCAGCAGACAGGGATCCTATAATTCACCCCTCCACTTT. Residues: CASRQGSYNSPLHF.

This clone showed up just once. V is TRBV18 and J is TRBJ2-7; 10 nucleotides match TRBD1. V shed 5 bases, J shed 5 bases, and the junction held 3 bases outside the gene matches. CDR3 size: 13 residues. Germline CDR1 and CDR2: KGHSH and LQKENI. The CDR3 bases are TGTGCCAGCTCATCGGGACAGGGGAACGAGCAGTACTTC. As protein: CASSSGQGNEQYF.

The chain has TRBV2 and TRBJ2-1, with a possible D match to TRBD2 (5 bases). The germline V gene has CDR1 SNHLY and CDR2 FYNNEI. Trimming removed 5 bases at V and 8 bases at J, with 13 bases between. The CDR3 spans 13 residues. The CDR3 nucleotides are TGTGCCAGCAGTCCTGAACTAGGATATGAGCAGTTCTTC. This translates into CASSPELGYEQFF.

The chain links TRBV28 to TRBJ1-5; 9 bases align to TRBD1. The CDR3 totals 17 residues. With V trimmed by 6 bases and J by 5 bases, 14 bases remained unmatched. The V gene's germline CDR1 is MDHEN and CDR2 SYDVKM. The CDR3 sequence is CASSRGQGVTGHQPQHF. CDR3 in DNA: TGTGCCAGCAGCCGGGGACAGGGAGTAACCGGGCATCAGCCCCAGCATTTT.

This sequence joins TRBV28 and TRBJ1-2, with TRBD1 matching 7 bases. Trimming cost V 1 base and J 5 bases; bases outside gene matches: 7. This CDR3 is built from 15 residues. CDR1 MDHEN and CDR2 SYDVKM come from the germline V gene. This CDR3 is CASSLSHSTGYGYTF. CDR3 bases: TGTGCCAGCAGTTTATCCCATTCGACAGGGTATGGCTACACCTTC.

This clone was seen only a few times. V and J are TRBV29-1 and TRBJ2-5; 7 nucleotides agree with TRBD1. The CDR3 sequence is 12 residues long. V shed 6 bases, J shed 5 bases, and the junction held 6 bases outside the gene matches. The germline gives CDR1 SQVTM, CDR2 ANQGSEA. CDR3 DNA sequence: TGCAGCGTGGGACAGACGGTGGAGACCCAGTACTTC. This codes for CSVGQTVETQYF.

This clone appeared a single time. The rearrangement uses TRBV5-1 and TRBJ2-2; 14 bases align to TRBD2. Germline V gene data show CDR1 as SGHRS and CDR2 as YFSETQ. The V gene end was trimmed by 4 bases and the J gene end by 8 bases; junction bases not matched to a gene: 10. CDR3 length: 17 residues. The CDR3 sequence: CASSRSGTSGSAGELFF. In DNA, the CDR3 is TGCGCCAGCAGCAGGTCCGGGACTAGCGGGAGTGCTGGGGAGCTGTTTTTT.

V gene TRBV5-1 combines with J gene TRBJ1-1, with D perhaps TRBD1 (5 bases). V shed 5 bases and J shed 1 base, with 12 bases lying between them. From germline, CDR1 is SGHRS and CDR2 YFSETQ. CDR3 size: 14 residues. The CDR3 DNA reads as TGCGCCAGCAGGCCCGGGCAGGGGAACACTGAAGCTTTCTTT. It is translated as CASRPGQGNTEAFF. The entire variable domain, with the rest obtained from reference TRBV5-1 and TRBJ1-1, is as follows: KAGVTQTPRYLIKTRGQQVTLSCSPISGHRSVSWYQQTPGQGLQFLFEYFSETQRNKGNFPGRFSGRQFSNSRSEMNVSTLELGDSALYLCASRPGQGNTEAFFGQGTRLTVV.

The rearrangement links TRBV4-2 to TRBJ2-5; 9 bases are shared with TRBD2. Germline-derived CDR1 and CDR2 are LGHNA and YNFKEQ. V shed 4 bases, J shed 4 bases, and the junction held 7 bases outside the gene matches. The CDR3 is 15 amino acids. The CDR3 here is CASSPLAGAGETQYF. DNA of the CDR3: TGTGCCAGCAGCCCGTTAGCGGGAGCGGGAGAGACCCAGTACTTC.

The rearrangement links TRBV7-9 to TRBJ2-5; 8 bases agree with TRBD1. Germline lookup yields CDR1 SEHNR and CDR2 FQNEAQ (reference sequence). This CDR3 spans 16 amino acids. The junction had 8 bases not matched to a gene; V was cut back by 5 bases and J by 0 bases. Here the CDR3 DNA reads TGTGCCAGCAGCCCCACAGGGGGGTGGTACCAAGAGACCCAGTACTTC. This translates into CASSPTGGWYQETQYF.

This clone was recorded only once. The chain employs TRBV5-5 and TRBJ2-7, with D uncertain. With 1 base removed from V and 1 base from J, the gap between germline ends came to 9 bases. Per the germline V gene, CDR1 is SGHKS and CDR2 is YYEKEE (reference sequence). The CDR3 extends over 14 amino acids. The CDR3 sequence: CASSLSVMSYEQYF. The CDR3 nucleotides are TGTGCCAGCAGCTTGTCGGTTATGTCCTACGAGCAGTACTTC.

This clone showed up just a few times. This rearrangement joins TRBV6-2 or TRBV6-3 to TRBJ1-2; D is ambiguous. CDR3 length: 11 residues. Trimming took 4 bases from V and 3 from J, leaving 3 bases between them. Looked up from germline, CDR1 is MNHEY and CDR2 is SVGEGT. CDR3 nucleotides: TGTGCCAGCAGTTCCTACTATGGCTACACCTTC. It specifies CASSSYYGYTF.

This rearrangement joins TRBV6-2 or TRBV6-3 to TRBJ1-5; the match to TRBD1 covers 7 bases. Per the germline V gene, CDR1 is MNHEY and CDR2 is SVGEGT. Trimming removed 2 bases from V and 0 bases from J; junction bases left unmatched: 13. The CDR3 runs to 19 residues. The CDR3 DNA sequence: TGTGCCAGCAGTTACCCCCGACAGGGTGGTTTGAGTAGCAATCAGCCCCAGCATTTT. Protein product: CASSYPRQGGLSSNQPQHF.

The genes are TRBV19 and TRBJ1-1; a weak D match, TRBD1 (5 bases). Trimming took off 5 bases at V and 0 bases at J, with 13 bases between the two ends. This CDR3 is 15 amino acids long. CDR1 is LNHDA and CDR2 is SQIVND in the germline V gene (reference sequence). CDR3 loop: CASSFRSGVNTEAFF. For the CDR3, the DNA is TGTGCCAGTAGTTTCCGATCGGGGGTGAACACTGAAGCTTTCTTT.

The rearrangement joins TRBV18 to TRBJ2-7; 9 bases fit TRBD1. CDR3 length: 15 amino acids. The germline V gene has CDR1 KGHSH and CDR2 LQKENI. The V segment lost 4 bases and the J segment 1 base; nucleotides outside the gene matches: 5. The CDR3 is CASSRNRGPSYEQYF. The CDR3 DNA sequence: TGTGCCAGCTCACGCAACAGGGGGCCTTCCTACGAGCAGTACTTC.